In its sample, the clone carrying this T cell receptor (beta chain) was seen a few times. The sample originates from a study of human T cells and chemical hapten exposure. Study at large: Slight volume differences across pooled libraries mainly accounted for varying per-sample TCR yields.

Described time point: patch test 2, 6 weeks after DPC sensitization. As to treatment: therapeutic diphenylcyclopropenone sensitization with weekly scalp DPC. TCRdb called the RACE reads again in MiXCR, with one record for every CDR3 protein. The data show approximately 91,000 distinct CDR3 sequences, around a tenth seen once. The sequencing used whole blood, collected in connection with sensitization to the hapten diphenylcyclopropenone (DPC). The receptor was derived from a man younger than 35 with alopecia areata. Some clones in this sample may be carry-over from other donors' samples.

The CDR3 loop is CASSWTGGEEKLFF. The CDR3 nucleotides read TGTGCCAGCAGCTGGACAGGGGGCGAAGAAAAACTGTTTTTT. V is TRBV3-1 and J is TRBJ1-4; TRBD1 matches 11 bases. Trimming removed 5 bases from V and 8 bases from J; junction bases left unmatched: 4. The CDR3 runs to 14 residues. Per germline, CDR1 LGHDT and CDR2 YNNKEL (reference sequence).